The 25 T cell receptor beta chains presented below share a single source sample, sequenced in a study of regulatory T cells in long-lasting Graves disease. The time point: persistent/refractory GD, antithyroid drugs over 5 years with positive TRAb. There was RNA extracted from PBMCs, and the TCR library was made from it. Construction of TCR beta libraries relied on iRepertoire HTBI primers and on Arm-PCR targeting CDR3 regions. TCRdb re-called the multiplex PCR reads through MiXCR, storing one row per CDR3 protein. This table holds around 430,000 distinct CDR3 sequences, approximately 22% found once. The sample in question was peripheral blood mononuclear cells (PBMCs), obtained when the disease was refractory, from a patient treated with antithyroid drugs. These receptor sequences come from a female donor with Graves disease.

V is TRBV19 and J is TRBJ2-2, with D unclear. V was clipped by 8 bases and J by 0 bases, with 7 bases between them. CDR1 is LNHDA, CDR2 SQIVND, per germline (reference sequence). The CDR3 sequence is 13 residues long. This chain's CDR3 is CASGVANTGELFF. Written as DNA, the CDR3 is TGTGCCAGTGGGGTCGCGAACACCGGGGAGCTGTTTTTT.

This clonotype has at least ten counts. The chain recombines TRBV27 with TRBJ2-7; 10 nucleotides align to TRBD1. Trimming cost V 5 bases and J 5 bases; bases outside gene matches: 9. Germline CDR1 MNHEY, CDR2 SMNVEV (reference sequence). This CDR3 is 15 amino acids long. The CDR3 is CASSTTDRGRNEQYF. For the CDR3, the DNA is TGTGCCAGCAGTACGACGGACAGGGGGAGGAACGAGCAGTACTTC.

This clonotype was picked up many times. The J gene is TRBJ2-5, the V gene TRBV12-3 or TRBV12-4; D unclear. Trimming removed 6 bases at V and 4 bases at J, with 15 bases between. CDR3 size: 14 residues. CDR3 loop: CASSIPPGVETQYF. CDR3 DNA: TGTGCCAGCAGCATTCCGCCGGGTGTAGAGACCCAGTACTTC.

Only a few counts were recorded for this clonotype. This chain uses TRBV20-1 with TRBJ1-2, with 7 bases fitting TRBD1. Looked up from germline, CDR1 is DFQATT and CDR2 is SNEGSKA (reference sequence). V was pared by 3 bases and J by 7 bases, with 11 bases of the junction left unmatched. This CDR3 has 14 amino acids. CDR3 protein: CSASALDRPGGYTF. The DNA of the CDR3 is TGCAGTGCTAGCGCGCTGGACAGGCCTGGTGGCTACACCTTC.

V gene TRBV6-5 combines with J gene TRBJ2-7; D is possibly TRBD1 or TRBD2 (7 bases each). From germline, CDR1 is MNHEY and CDR2 SVGAGI. This CDR3 contains 15 residues. Between the trimmed V and J ends, which lost 2 bases and 3 bases, there was a span of 14 bases. The CDR3 DNA reads TGTGCCAGCAGTTACACCCCAGGGGGGGGCTACGAGCAGTACTTC. Its translation: CASSYTPGGGYEQYF.

This clonotype has a count of ten or more. V gene TRBV11-3 combines with J gene TRBJ2-5, with TRBD2 matching 11 bases. V trimming: 3 bases; J trimming: 3 bases; junction bases outside the gene matches: 9. Germline V gene sequence: CDR1 SGHNT, CDR2 YENEEA. CDR3 size: 17 residues. CDR3 DNA: TGTGCCAGCAGCTTCAGAGGGACTAGCGGAACTAAAGAGACCCAGTACTTC. Protein sequence: CASSFRGTSGTKETQYF.

In this sample, this clonotype turned up a few times. An end of the junction does not agree with germline; a read error may underlie this. The V call is TRBV14, the J call TRBJ1-4; no firm D call. The CDR3 has 15 residues. In germline, CDR1 is SGHDN, CDR2 FVKESK. CDR3 bases: TGTGCCAGCAGCCAAGATATAAGGGAAAATGAAAAACTGTCTTTT. This gives the protein CASSQDIRENEKLSF.

This clonotype came up a few times. The chain combines TRBV4-1 with TRBJ2-5; unclear D gene. Germline V gives CDR1 MGHRA, CDR2 YSYEKL. The length of the CDR3 is 13 residues. Trimming cost V 0 bases and J 5 bases, with 7 bases left between them. The CDR3 bases are TGCGCCAGCAGCCAAGATCACCCGGAGACCCAGTACTTC. Translating it yields CASSQDHPETQYF.

V gene TRBV19 combines with J gene TRBJ2-7; tentatively, D is TRBD1 (6 bases). Trimming pared 3 bases from V and 4 bases from J, leaving 19 bases between. The CDR3 length is 16 residues. CDR1 is LNHDA and CDR2 is SQIVND in the germline V gene (reference sequence). This CDR3 reads CASSITPGQRPYEQYF. The CDR3 DNA follows: TGTGCCAGTAGTATCACCCCAGGACAGAGACCATACGAGCAGTACTTC.

Many counts were recorded for this clonotype. The V call is TRBV27, the J call TRBJ2-7; perhaps TRBD2 as D (6 bases). The ends were cut back, 3 bases at V and 2 bases at J, with 11 bases in the middle. This CDR3 is 14 amino acids long. Germline V gene lookup returns CDR1 MNHEY and CDR2 SMNVEV (reference sequence). CDR3: CASSFSAGPYEQYF. As DNA, the CDR3 is TGTGCCAGCAGTTTCTCGGCGGGGCCCTACGAGCAGTACTTC.

Only a few counts were recorded for this clonotype. The gene calls are TRBV6-1 and TRBJ2-7; no firm D call. Germline loops: CDR1 MNHNS, CDR2 SASEGT. V lost 6 bases and J 3 bases, leaving 12 bases between the germline ends. The CDR3 runs 13 residues. CDR3 in amino acids: CASSQHRSYEQYF. The CDR3 DNA reads as TGTGCCAGCAGCCAACATCGGAGCTACGAGCAGTACTTC.

A single count supports this clonotype. V usage is TRBV10-3 and J usage is TRBJ2-3; TRBD2 aligns across 12 bases. The CDR3 is 17 residues long. Germline assignment: CDR1 ENHRY and CDR2 SYGVKD. Trimming removed 0 bases from V and 0 bases from J; junction bases left unmatched: 1. CDR3 coding DNA: TGTGCCATCAGTGAGTCGACTAGCGGGAGTAGCACAGATACGCAGTATTTT. Translating gives CAISESTSGSSTDTQYF.

A few counts support this clonotype. The chain has TRBV12-3 or TRBV12-4 and TRBJ2-3; D unresolved. With 7 bases removed from V and 6 bases from J, the gap between germline ends came to 14 bases. The CDR3 is 13 residues long. The CDR3 protein is CASTSSNSDTQYF. CDR3 DNA sequence: TGTGCCAGCACCTCATCAAACTCGGATACGCAGTATTTT.

In this sample, this clonotype turned up many times. This chain joins TRBV6-1 and TRBJ2-7, with D unresolved. The CDR3 has 13 residues. Germline V gene data show CDR1 as MNHNS and CDR2 as SASEGT. V was pared by 9 bases and J by 0 bases, with 12 bases between. The CDR3 region is CASTLTHSYEQYF. In DNA, the CDR3 is TGTGCCAGTACGCTGACTCACTCCTACGAGCAGTACTTC.

This clonotype was recorded many times. In DNA, the CDR3 is TGTGCCAGCAGATCTGGGGCCTCGAACACTGAAGCTTTCTTT. Its protein is CASRSGASNTEAFF. The chain couples TRBV7-9 to TRBJ1-1, with a weak D call TRBD1 (5 bases). The CDR3 has 14 residues. V was clipped by 6 bases and J by 1 base, with 12 bases between them. The germline gives CDR1 SEHNR, CDR2 FQNEAQ (reference sequence).

This clonotype showed up just a few times. V usage is TRBV6-1 and J usage is TRBJ2-5; no reliable D call. Germline values: CDR1 MNHNS, CDR2 SASEGT. V gave up 5 bases and J gave up 3 bases, with 7 bases separating them. The CDR3 length is 12 residues. As DNA, the CDR3 is TGTGCCAGCAGTACAGTAGAAGAGACCCAGTACTTC. It translates to CASSTVEETQYF.

In regard to this clonotype: A read error is likely here: a far larger clone is one base away. The CDR3 region has the DNA TGTGCCAGCAGCCAACGTCCGGGACGGATTTCGTTCTATGGCTACACCTTC. It yields the protein CASSQRPGRISFYGYTF. The chain carries TRBV7-2 and TRBJ1-2; D possibly corresponds to TRBD1 (5 bases). The length of the CDR3 is 17 residues. V lost 5 bases to trimming and J lost 4 bases, with 23 bases between them. Germline values: CDR1 SGHTA, CDR2 FQGNSA.

V gene TRBV20-1 combines with J gene TRBJ2-5; D is undetermined. CDR1 DFQATT and CDR2 SNEGSKA come from the germline V gene (reference sequence). V gave up 4 bases and J gave up 3 bases, with 6 bases separating them. The CDR3 spans 11 residues. The CDR3 region has the DNA TGCAGTGCTAATAAAAAAGAGACCCAGTACTTC. Amino acid sequence: CSANKKETQYF.

This clonotype has more than one count but fewer than ten. The genes are TRBV25-1 and TRBJ1-6; D gene ambiguous. Germline assignment: CDR1 MGHDK and CDR2 SYGVNS. The CDR3 spans 14 residues. Trimming pared 4 bases from V and 10 bases from J, leaving 14 bases between. This CDR3 is CASSGEAGRSPLHF. CDR3 nucleotides: TGTGCCAGCAGTGGGGAGGCGGGTCGGTCACCCCTCCACTTT.

This clonotype was counted at least ten times. The chain employs TRBV12-3 or TRBV12-4 and TRBJ1-6, with 7 bases lining up with TRBD1. This CDR3 is built from 14 residues. Trimming took 6 bases from V and 7 from J; bases not matched to a gene: 6. The CDR3, as DNA: TGTGCCAGCAGCCCGGACAGGCGGAATTCACCCCTCCACTTT. Its protein is CASSPDRRNSPLHF.

The V and J genes are TRBV7-9 and TRBJ2-7; TRBD1 agrees at 7 bases. This CDR3 spans 15 amino acids. J was trimmed by 3 bases and V by 5 bases; bases with no gene match: 10. Germline loops: CDR1 SEHNR, CDR2 FQNEAQ (reference sequence). The CDR3: CASSGRDSSYYEQYF. DNA of the CDR3: TGTGCCAGCAGCGGACGGGACAGTAGTTACTACGAGCAGTACTTC.

The table lists this clonotype with many counts. The V call is TRBV28, the J call TRBJ1-2; D gene ambiguous. CDR1 and CDR2 from the germline V gene are MDHEN and SYDVKM. The CDR3 contains 11 residues. The V end was cut by 5 bases, the J end by 2 bases, with 3 bases between. The CDR3 DNA reads TGTGCCAGCAGTGAAAACTATGGCTACACCTTC. Translation: CASSENYGYTF.

This clonotype was seen ten or more times. The DNA for the CDR3 is TGTGCCAGCAGCGACCAGGATGAAGCTTTCTTT. Amino acid sequence: CASSDQDEAFF. The chain uses TRBV6-1 and TRBJ1-1, with D hard to call. CDR3 length: 11 residues. The germline V and J ends were trimmed by 6 bases and 7 bases, with 9 bases remaining between them. From germline, CDR1 is MNHNS and CDR2 SASEGT.

There are a few counts of this clonotype. The chain couples TRBV7-2 to TRBJ2-7; no clear D gene. CDR3 length equals 12 residues. V was shortened by 1 base and J by 6 bases, with 7 bases between the two germline ends. CDR1 and CDR2 (germline): SGHTA, FQGNSA. As DNA, the CDR3 is TGTGCCAGCAGCTTAGATGGGGTCGAGCAGTACTTC. This codes for CASSLDGVEQYF.

This clonotype was seen a handful of times. The chain links TRBV28 to TRBJ2-2; maybe TRBD1 (6 bases). Trimming took off 11 bases at V and 4 bases at J, with 8 bases between the two ends. This CDR3 comprises 11 residues. CDR1 is MDHEN, CDR2 SYDVKM, per germline. This chain's CDR3 is CAGGGTGELFF. CDR3 DNA sequence: TGTGCCGGGGGCGGCACCGGGGAGCTGTTTTTT. The full variable domain, with the rest looked up from reference TRBV28 and TRBJ2-2, is DVKVTQSSRYLVKRTGEKVFLECVQDMDHENMFWYRQDPGLGLRLIYFSYDVKMKEKGDIPEGYSVSREKKERFSLILESASTNQTSMYLCAGGGTGELFFGEGSRLTVL.